This T cell receptor (beta chain) stems from a study of molecular identifiers for immune sequencing clone quantification. This clonotype showed up just a few times. The naive CD8 libraries originated from between roughly 18,000 and 1,000,000 sorted cells and drew on 10%, 30% or 50% RNA. Making the bulk TCR libraries relied on previously described methods and listed TCR primers. Each CDR3 protein is one row after TCRdb ran MiXCR on the PCR reads. The sample includes 68,000 or so distinct CDR3 sequences, around 17% seen only once; the top ten take roughly 1.5%. The source material was naive CD8+ T cells from blood, with Jurkat cell RNA spiked in. The subset is: FACS-sorted CD8+CD4-CCR7+CD45RA+ naive T cells. The TCR sequence derives from a human donor in good health. Some libraries in this study had Jurkat cell RNA spiked in.

The CDR3 reads CASSQDSGSSYNEQFF. The CDR3 bases are TGTGCCAGCAGCCAGGATAGCGGGAGCTCCTACAATGAGCAGTTCTTC. The gene calls are TRBV3-1 and TRBJ2-1, with 9 bases that match TRBD2. After removal of 3 bases from V and 0 bases from J, the junction contained 3 bases not matched to a gene. Germline CDR1 and CDR2: LGHDT and YNNKEL (reference sequence). The CDR3 has 16 residues.